This T cell receptor beta chain was observed in a study of T cell responses to AZD1222 COVID-19 vaccine. Overall study findings and caveats: In all cases, repertoires were sampled only after the peak T cell response. There were mostly white British donors and more females than males, and clonal diversity was possibly underestimated.

The germline gives CDR1 MGHRA, CDR2 YSYEKL. CDR3 length: 15 residues. V trimming: 1 base; J trimming: 6 bases; junction bases outside the gene matches: 3. This clone appeared once. Its antigen is unknown. Sequencing used immunoSEQ multiplex PCR; TCRdb keeps in-frame clones, though not all of them. The data contain over 75,000 clones, roughly nine tenths of them singletons. Here the sequenced sample was peripheral blood, taken on day 0 of AZD1222 vaccination. This receptor was obtained from an adult in good health. The rearrangement joins TRBV4-1 to TRBJ2-2; 9 bases fit TRBD2. CDR3 DNA: TGCGCCAGCAGCCAAGTAGCGGGAGAGGCCGGGGAGCTGTTTTTT. This encodes CASSQVAGEAGELFF.